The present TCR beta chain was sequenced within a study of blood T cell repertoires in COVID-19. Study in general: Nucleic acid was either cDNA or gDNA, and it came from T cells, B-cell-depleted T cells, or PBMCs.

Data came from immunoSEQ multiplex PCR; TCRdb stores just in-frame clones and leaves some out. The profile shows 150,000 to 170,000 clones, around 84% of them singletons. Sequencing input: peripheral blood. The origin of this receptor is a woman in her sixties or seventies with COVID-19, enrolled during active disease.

CDR3 in amino acids: CASSFGQGSWGYGYTF. The CDR3 nucleotides are TGCGCCAGCAGCTTTGGACAGGGCAGTTGGGGCTATGGCTACACCTTC. The V call is TRBV5-1, the J call TRBJ1-2, with 8 nucleotides matching TRBD1. J gave up 4 bases and V 2 bases, and 10 bases lay outside the gene matches. The CDR3 totals 16 residues. The germline gives CDR1 SGHRS, CDR2 YFSETQ. The whole variable domain, remainder taken from reference TRBV5-1 and TRBJ1-2, is KAGVTQTPRYLIKTRGQQVTLSCSPISGHRSVSWYQQTPGQGLQFLFEYFSETQRNKGNFPGRFSGRQFSNSRSEMNVSTLELGDSALYLCASSFGQGSWGYGYTFGSGTRLTVV.